Below, one T cell receptor (beta chain) is given with its context. Here immunoSEQ multiplex PCR was the method, and the copy in TCRdb shows in-frame clones only, minus some. The sample yields roughly 75,000 clones, roughly 89% seen once. The sample is drawn from a study of OX40 agonist ivuxolimab in advanced cancers. Across the study: Participants could have had prior anti-PD-1, anti-PD-L1 or anti-CTLA-4 therapy, and around 40% had some.

Germline values: CDR1 SQVTM, CDR2 ANQGSEA. V shed 6 bases and J shed 5 bases, with 16 bases lying between them. CDR3 size: 13 residues. The specimen was CD4+ or CD8+ T cells sorted from blood, collected in a trial of the OX40 agonist ivuxolimab. This clonotype originated in an adult with an advanced solid tumor such as melanoma, head and neck, liver or kidney cancer. This sequence joins TRBV29-1 and TRBJ2-5, with D unresolved. The CDR3 region has the DNA TGCAGCGTGTCCCCCCCTCCCCGGGAGACCCAGTACTTC. Residues: CSVSPPPRETQYF.